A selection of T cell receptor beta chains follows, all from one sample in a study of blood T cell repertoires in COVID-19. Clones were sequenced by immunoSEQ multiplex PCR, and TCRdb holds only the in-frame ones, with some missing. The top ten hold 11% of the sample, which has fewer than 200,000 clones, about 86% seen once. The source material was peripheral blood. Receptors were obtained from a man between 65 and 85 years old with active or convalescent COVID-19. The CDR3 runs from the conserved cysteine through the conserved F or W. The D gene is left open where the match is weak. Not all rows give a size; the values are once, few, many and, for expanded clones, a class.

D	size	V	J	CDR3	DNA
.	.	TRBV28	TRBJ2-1	CASSPPGGGLEQFF	TGTGCCAGCAGTCCCCCTGGGGGCGGGCTTGAGCAGTTCTTC
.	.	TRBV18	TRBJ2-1	CASTSRGNEQFF	TGTGCCAGTACCAGCCGGGGAAATGAGCAGTTCTTC
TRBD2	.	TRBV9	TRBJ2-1	CASSVSSGGATTYNEQFF	TGTGCCAGCAGCGTCTCTAGCGGGGGGGCGACAACCTACAATGAGCAGTTCTTC
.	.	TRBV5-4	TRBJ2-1	CASSPKVGSYNEQFF	TGTGCCAGCAGCCCGAAAGTGGGGAGTTACAATGAGCAGTTCTTC
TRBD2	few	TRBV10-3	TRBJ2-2	CAISESMLLAGGYGELFF	TGTGCCATCAGTGAGTCGATGCTGCTAGCGGGAGGATACGGGGAGCTGTTTTTT
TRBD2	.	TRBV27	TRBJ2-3	CASQREGTDTQYF	TGTGCCAGCCAGCGGGAGGGCACAGATACGCAGTATTTT
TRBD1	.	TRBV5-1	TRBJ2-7	CASSRDRGSYEQYF	TGCGCCAGCAGCCGGGACAGGGGCTCCTACGAGCAGTACTTC
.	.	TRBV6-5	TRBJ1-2	CASSPLGTYGYTF	TGTGCCAGCAGTCCACTGGGCACCTATGGCTACACCTTC
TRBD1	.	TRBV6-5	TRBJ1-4	CASTYGGTGDEKLFF	TGTGCCAGCACCTACGGAGGGACAGGGGACGAAAAACTGTTTTTT
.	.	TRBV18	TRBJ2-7	CASSPRILGGYEQYF	TGTGCCAGCTCACCAAGAATCCTCGGCGGCTACGAGCAGTACTTC
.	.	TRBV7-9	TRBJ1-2	CASSHGHGYGYTF	TGTGCCAGCAGCCATGGACACGGCTATGGCTACACCTTC
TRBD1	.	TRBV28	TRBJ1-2	CASSPDRVRGYTF	TGTGCCAGCAGTCCTGACAGGGTTCGCGGCTACACCTTC
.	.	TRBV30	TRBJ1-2	CAWSGDSRRGYTF	TGTGCCTGGAGCGGCGACTCACGGAGGGGCTACACCTTC
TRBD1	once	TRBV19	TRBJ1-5	CASSGTGGYSSNQPQHF	TGTGCCAGTAGCGGGACAGGGGGCTATAGTAGCAATCAGCCCCAGCATTTT